The clone carrying this T cell receptor (beta chain) appeared a few times. This sample is part of a study of cytomegalovirus exposure and HLA in healthy donors. This CDR3 spans 14 amino acids. Germline V lookup: CDR1 SNHLY, CDR2 FYNNEI. With V trimmed by 8 bases and J by 8 bases, 8 bases remained unmatched. It was with 60 Vbeta and 13 Jbeta primers that the PCR ran. The data were produced by immunoSEQ multiplex PCR, yet TCRdb's version contains in-frame clones alone and is incomplete. This table holds 130,000 or so clones, 70% to 75% found once. Sample: PBMCs. V usage is TRBV2 and J usage is TRBJ2-1; 11 nucleotides line up with TRBD1. The receptor was isolated from a man between 25 and 39 years old in good health and CMV-seronegative. The CDR3 sequence is CASGTGGGGDEQFF. The CDR3 DNA follows: TGTGCCAGCGGGACAGGGGGTGGGGGTGATGAGCAGTTCTTC.